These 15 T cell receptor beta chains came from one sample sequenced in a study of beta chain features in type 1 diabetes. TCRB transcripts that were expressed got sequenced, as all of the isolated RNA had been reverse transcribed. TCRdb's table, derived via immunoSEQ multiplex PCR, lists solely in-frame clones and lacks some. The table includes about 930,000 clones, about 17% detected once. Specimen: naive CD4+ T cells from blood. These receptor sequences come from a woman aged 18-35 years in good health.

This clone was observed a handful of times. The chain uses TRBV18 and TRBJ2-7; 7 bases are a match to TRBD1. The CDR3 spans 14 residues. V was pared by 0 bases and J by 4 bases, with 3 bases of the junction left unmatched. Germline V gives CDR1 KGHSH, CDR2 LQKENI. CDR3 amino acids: CASSPPGDRYEQYF. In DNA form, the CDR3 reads TGTGCCAGCTCACCACCGGGGGACAGATACGAGCAGTACTTC.

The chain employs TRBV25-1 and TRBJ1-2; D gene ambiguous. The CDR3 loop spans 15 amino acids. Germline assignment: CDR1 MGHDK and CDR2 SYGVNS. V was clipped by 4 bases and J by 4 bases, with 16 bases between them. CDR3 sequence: CASSASGPLGYGYTF. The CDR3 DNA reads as TGTGCCAGCAGTGCTTCCGGGCCCCTGGGCTATGGCTACACCTTC.

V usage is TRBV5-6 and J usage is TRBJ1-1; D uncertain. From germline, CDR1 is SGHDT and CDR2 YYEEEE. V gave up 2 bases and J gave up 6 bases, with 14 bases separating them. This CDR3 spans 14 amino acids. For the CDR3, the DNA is TGTGCCAGCAGCTTCAACGACCGGGCCGCTGAAGCTTTCTTT. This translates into CASSFNDRAAEAFF.

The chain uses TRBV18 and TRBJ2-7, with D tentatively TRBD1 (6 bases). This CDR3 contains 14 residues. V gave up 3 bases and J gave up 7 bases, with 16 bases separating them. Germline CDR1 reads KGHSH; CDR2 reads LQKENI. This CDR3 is CASSPANRVGEQYF. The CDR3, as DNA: TGTGCCAGCTCACCCGCGAACAGGGTTGGGGAGCAGTACTTC.

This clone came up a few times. This CDR3 is CASRHHFGGLGSNQPQHF. The CDR3 DNA follows: TGTGCCAGCAGACACCACTTTGGTGGGCTCGGGAGCAATCAGCCCCAGCATTTT. The chain combines TRBV28 with TRBJ1-5; no reliable D call. Trimming removed 6 bases from V and 1 base from J, with 22 bases in between. Germline V lookup: CDR1 MDHEN, CDR2 SYDVKM. This CDR3 spans 18 amino acids.

The CDR3 spells CASSLSHSTSYEQYF. CDR3 in DNA: TGTGCCAGCAGCCTAAGTCACAGTACCTCCTACGAGCAGTACTTC. The chain joins TRBV9 to TRBJ2-7; D remains unclear. The V end was cut by 4 bases, the J end by 0 bases, with 14 bases between. Germline-derived CDR1 and CDR2 are SGDLS and YYNGEE. The length of the CDR3 is 15 residues.

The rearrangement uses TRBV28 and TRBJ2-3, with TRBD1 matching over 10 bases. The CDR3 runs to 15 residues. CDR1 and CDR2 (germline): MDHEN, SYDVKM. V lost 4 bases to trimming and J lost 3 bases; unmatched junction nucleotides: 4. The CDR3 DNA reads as TGTGCCAGCAGTTCTGGGACAGGGGAAACAGATACGCAGTATTTT. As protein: CASSSGTGETDTQYF.

CDR3 protein: CASSGTGQGSYEQYF. The CDR3 DNA follows: TGTGCCAGCAGCGGGACGGGACAGGGTTCTTACGAGCAGTACTTC. The chain employs TRBV5-4 and TRBJ2-7, with 9 bases fitting TRBD1. This CDR3 region has 15 residues. Germline V gene sequence: CDR1 SGHNT, CDR2 YYREEE (reference sequence). With 4 bases clipped from V and 4 bases from J, the junction kept 9 bases outside the gene matches.

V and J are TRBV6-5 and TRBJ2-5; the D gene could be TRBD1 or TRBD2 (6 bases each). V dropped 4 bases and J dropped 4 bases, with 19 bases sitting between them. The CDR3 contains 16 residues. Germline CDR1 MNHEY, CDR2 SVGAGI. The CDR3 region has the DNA TGTGCCAGCAGTTTATTAGTAGGAGGGGGTTCAGAGACCCAGTACTTC. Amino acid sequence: CASSLLVGGGSETQYF.

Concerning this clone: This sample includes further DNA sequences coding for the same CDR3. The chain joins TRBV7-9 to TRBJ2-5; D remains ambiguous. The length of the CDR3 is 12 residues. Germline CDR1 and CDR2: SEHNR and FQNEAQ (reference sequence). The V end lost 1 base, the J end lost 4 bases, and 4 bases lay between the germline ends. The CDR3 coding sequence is TGTGCCAGCAGCTTAGTGGGAGAGACCCAGTACTTC. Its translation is CASSLVGETQYF.

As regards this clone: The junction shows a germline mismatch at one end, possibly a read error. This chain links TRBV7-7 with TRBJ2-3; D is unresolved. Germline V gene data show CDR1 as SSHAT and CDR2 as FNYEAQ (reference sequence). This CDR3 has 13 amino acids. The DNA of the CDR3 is TGTGCTAGCAGCCTTGACTTCACAGATACGCAGTATTTT. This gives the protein CASSLDFTDTQYF.

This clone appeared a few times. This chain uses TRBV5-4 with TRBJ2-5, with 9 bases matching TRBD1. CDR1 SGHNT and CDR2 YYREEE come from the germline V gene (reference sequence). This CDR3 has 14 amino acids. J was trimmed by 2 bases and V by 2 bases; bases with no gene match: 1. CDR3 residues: CASSFGTGQETQYF. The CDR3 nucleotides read TGTGCCAGCAGCTTCGGGACAGGGCAAGAGACCCAGTACTTC.

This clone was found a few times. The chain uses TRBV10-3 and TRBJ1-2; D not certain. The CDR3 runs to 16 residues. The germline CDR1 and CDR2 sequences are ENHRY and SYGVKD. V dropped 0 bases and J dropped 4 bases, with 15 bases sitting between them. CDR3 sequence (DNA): TGTGCCATCAGTGAGTCTTACAGACTAAAACTCTATGGCTACACCTTC. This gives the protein CAISESYRLKLYGYTF.

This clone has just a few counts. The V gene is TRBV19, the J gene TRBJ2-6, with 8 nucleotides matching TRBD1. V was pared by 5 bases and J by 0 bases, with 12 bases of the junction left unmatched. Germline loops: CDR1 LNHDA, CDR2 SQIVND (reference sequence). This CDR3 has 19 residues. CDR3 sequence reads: CASSRLTGGSRSGANVLTF. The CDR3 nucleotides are TGTGCCAGTAGTCGCCTAACAGGGGGGAGTCGCTCTGGGGCCAACGTCCTGACTTTC.

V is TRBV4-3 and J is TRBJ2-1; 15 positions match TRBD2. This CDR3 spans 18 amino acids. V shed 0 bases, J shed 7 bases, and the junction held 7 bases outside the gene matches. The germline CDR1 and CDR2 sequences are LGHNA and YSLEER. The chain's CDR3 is CASSQDYTGTSGRNEQFF. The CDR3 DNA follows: TGCGCCAGCAGCCAAGACTACACCGGGACTAGCGGGAGGAATGAGCAGTTCTTC.